This TCR beta chain was identified in a study of breast tumors, draining lymph nodes, adjacent tissues (dated by TCRdb to the mid-2010s). With respect to the entire study: The study compared TCR beta repertoires across tumor, adjacent nontumor tissue and axillary lymph nodes from breast cancer patients. The study was designed to assess the relationships and possible T-cell exchange between tumor, surrounding tissue and draining lymph node repertoires in human breast cancer. General study outcomes and caveats: Tumor and nontumor tissue repertoires were significantly more similar in luminal-like than in basal-like breast cancer. The conclusion that tumor T cells originate in lymph nodes was presented as consistent with a hypothesis rather than as directly demonstrated. A scenario in which most tumor T cells derive from the lymph node and then expand within tumor tissue was judged to be consistent with the data. T-cell repertoire diversity in tumors was found to be lower than in lymph nodes but higher than in nontumor tissue, and preferential V and J gene usage was observed.

The reads were generated on an Illumina HiSeq 2000. Multiplex PCR amplification was used to build the TCR beta chain libraries. The amplified TCR beta chain products were analyzed by high-throughput sequencing. The public reads were run again by TCRdb, first through fastp at Q25 and then through MiXCR, and only productive beta chains were kept. Rows are combined by CDR3 protein, so each entry shows the most common genes and DNA. The sample has some 140,000 distinct CDR3 sequences on record, approximately 20% of them singletons. 2.5% to 3% of the sample lies in the top ten. Trimming takes 1 base from V and 4 bases from J, and the germline ends sit 5 bases apart. The CDR3 covers 13 residues, taking in both the cysteine and the phenylalanine. CDR3 DNA only is kept here, 39 bases in frame from base 1. CDR1 and CDR2 were assigned from the germline V gene (reference sequence) as MNHEY and SMNVEV. The lymph node samples were taken from the axillary draining lymph nodes of breast cancer patients.

This clonotype occurred many times. Its specific antigen is unknown. One base away there is no much larger clone; base qualities are not given. Sequences were obtained from axillary lymph node tissue. The TCR sequence derives from a female donor with breast cancer. Some clones in this sample may be carry-over from other donors' samples. The V gene is TRBV27 and the J gene is TRBJ1-5, with no confident D gene call. The CDR3 in this case is CASSLFFNQPQHF. Here is the DNA: TGTGCCAGCAGTTTATTTTTTAATCAGCCCCAGCATTTT.